The next 16 T cell receptor beta chains were all read from a single sample in a study of beta chain features in type 1 diabetes. The entirety of the isolated RNA underwent reverse transcription, so expressed TCRB transcripts were sequenced. Sequenced by immunoSEQ multiplex PCR; TCRdb stores in-frame clones only, minus some. The sample carries nearly 350,000 clones, 8% recorded once. Sequenced material: central memory CD4+ T cells from blood. The origin of the receptors is a woman aged 18 to 35 in good health.

V gene TRBV7-2 combines with J gene TRBJ2-7; D not resolved. The CDR3 consists of 17 residues. Trimming took 2 bases from V and 0 from J, leaving 17 bases between them. CDR1 SGHTA and CDR2 FQGNSA come from the germline V gene. CDR3 amino acids: CASSLSSWSASSYEQYF. Written as DNA, the CDR3 is TGTGCCAGCAGCTTATCGTCGTGGTCCGCGAGCTCCTACGAGCAGTACTTC.

The V and J genes are TRBV5-4 and TRBJ1-1; TRBD1 might be the D (5 bases). V was trimmed by 3 bases and J by 6 bases, leaving 15 bases between them. The CDR3 runs 14 residues. The germline V gene encodes CDR1 SGHNT and CDR2 YYREEE (reference sequence). CDR3 region: CASSYQTRDAEAFF. For the CDR3, the DNA is TGTGCCAGCAGCTACCAGACCCGGGACGCTGAAGCTTTCTTT.

In this sample, this clone turned up a few times. The gene calls are TRBV4-2 and TRBJ1-2; possibly TRBD1 for D (5 bases). Trimming pared 2 bases from V and 2 bases from J, leaving 12 bases between. Germline CDR1 LGHNA, CDR2 YNFKEQ. The CDR3 runs to 15 residues. CDR3 sequence reads: CASSQQKDINYGYTF. As DNA, the CDR3 is TGTGCCAGCAGCCAACAAAAGGACATAAACTATGGCTACACCTTC.

On this clone itself: This sample also contains other DNA sequences that code for the same CDR3. J is TRBJ2-5 and V is TRBV15, with TRBD2 as a possible D gene (5 bases). The CDR3 spans 14 residues. Trimming took 0 bases from V and 5 from J, leaving 10 bases between them. CDR1 is LNHNV and CDR2 is YYDKDF in the germline V gene (reference sequence). CDR3 DNA: TGTGCCACCAGCAGAGATCCTAGCTCGGAGACCCAGTACTTC. Encoded protein: CATSRDPSSETQYF.

For this clone: Given a much more abundant clone one base away, this may be a read error. The same CDR3 can be traced to other DNA sequences in this sample. V usage is TRBV2 and J usage is TRBJ2-1; perhaps TRBD1 as D (7 bases). There are 14 residues in the CDR3. V was trimmed by 6 bases and J by 0 bases, leaving 9 bases between them. The germline V gene has CDR1 SNHLY and CDR2 FYNNEI. For the CDR3, the DNA is TGTGCCAGCAGGCGGGACAGCTCCTACAATGAGCAGTTCTTC. Translating it yields CASRRDSSYNEQFF.

This clone was seen repeatedly, ten times or more. The sample has other DNA sequences that encode this CDR3 too. The gene calls are TRBV9 and TRBJ2-3; 10 bases line up with TRBD1. The V gene end was trimmed by 0 bases and the J gene end by 5 bases; junction bases not matched to a gene: 3. Germline V gene data show CDR1 as SGDLS and CDR2 as YYNGEE. The CDR3 is made up of 15 amino acids. The CDR3 loop is CASSVGQGAGDTQYF. In DNA form, the CDR3 reads TGTGCCAGCAGCGTAGGACAGGGGGCAGGAGATACGCAGTATTTT. The whole variable domain, remainder taken from reference TRBV9 and TRBJ2-3, is DSGVTQTPKHLITATGQRVTLRCSPRSGDLSVYWYQQSLDQGLQFLIQYYNGEERAKGNILERFSAQQFPDLHSELNLSSLELGDSALYFCASSVGQGAGDTQYFGPGTRLTVL.

This clone appeared many times. The chain recombines TRBV7-2 with TRBJ2-1; 10 bases match TRBD2. Germline CDR1 reads SGHTA; CDR2 reads FQGNSA. The CDR3 sequence is 16 residues long. V gave up 5 bases and J gave up 7 bases; unmatched junction bases: 11. CDR3 sequence (DNA): TGTGCCAGCAGCCCAAGAGCGGGAGGGCCCTCTAATGAGCAGTTCTTC. It yields the protein CASSPRAGGPSNEQFF.

This chain joins TRBV6-5 and TRBJ2-7; 7 bases match TRBD2. The junction had 5 bases not matched to a gene; V was cut back by 6 bases and J by 3 bases. CDR1 MNHEY and CDR2 SVGAGI come from the germline V gene. This CDR3 spans 13 amino acids. The CDR3 nucleotides read TGTGCCAGCAGCCGGGGACTATACTACGAGCAGTACTTC. Its translation is CASSRGLYYEQYF.

This clone came up a few times. The chain recombines TRBV5-5 with TRBJ2-1; no firm D call. In germline, CDR1 is SGHKS, CDR2 YYEKEE (reference sequence). With 1 base removed from V and 12 bases from J, the gap between germline ends came to 11 bases. The CDR3 spans 12 residues. CDR3 region: CASSLISGPQFF. CDR3 nucleotide sequence: TGTGCCAGCAGCTTGATTTCCGGACCGCAGTTCTTC.

The chain employs TRBV11-2 and TRBJ1-3; D ambiguous. Germline assignment: CDR1 SGHAT and CDR2 FQNNGV. Trimming stripped 0 bases from V and 1 base from J, with 13 bases between. There are 17 residues in the CDR3. CDR3 region: CASSLEIARFSGNTIYF. DNA for the CDR3: TGTGCCAGCAGCTTAGAAATTGCACGATTTTCTGGAAACACCATATATTTT. Variable domain in full (rest from reference TRBV11-2 and TRBJ1-3): EAGVAQSPRYKIIEKRQSVAFWCNPISGHATLYWYQQILGQGPKLLIQFQNNGVVDDSQLPKDRFSAERLKGVDSTLKIQPAKLEDSAVYLCASSLEIARFSGNTIYFGEGSWLTVV.

This clone has more than one count but fewer than ten. The J gene is TRBJ2-7, the V gene TRBV18; D might be TRBD2 (6 bases). The CDR3 extends over 16 amino acids. CDR1 and CDR2 from the germline V gene are KGHSH and LQKENI. V was clipped by 2 bases and J by 3 bases, with 17 bases between them. The DNA of the CDR3 is TGTGCCAGCTCACCAACAAGGTCGGGACTTGGCTACGAGCAGTACTTC. This sequence encodes CASSPTRSGLGYEQYF.

This clone was counted a few times. The CDR3 protein is CAISEMGETQYF. Written as DNA, the CDR3 is TGTGCCATCAGTGAAATGGGGGAGACCCAGTACTTC. J is TRBJ2-5 and V is TRBV10-3; D not certain. Germline V CDR1 and CDR2: ENHRY, SYGVKD. V was pared by 3 bases and J by 5 bases, with 7 bases between. The CDR3 has 12 amino acids.

The rearrangement joins TRBV11-2 to TRBJ2-2, with 7 positions matching TRBD1. The CDR3 has 15 amino acids. The germline gives CDR1 SGHAT, CDR2 FQNNGV. The junction had 8 bases not matched to a gene; V was cut back by 5 bases and J by 5 bases. CDR3 DNA: TGTGCCAGCAGCCGCGGACAGGTAGCGACCGGGGAGCTGTTTTTT. This codes for CASSRGQVATGELFF.

This clone was recorded a few times. The chain joins TRBV5-1 to TRBJ2-5; D unclear. The V gene's germline CDR1 is SGHRS and CDR2 YFSETQ. Between the trimmed V and J ends, which lost 4 bases and 3 bases, there was a span of 4 bases. This CDR3 has 11 amino acids. In DNA form, the CDR3 reads TGCGCCAGCAGCGTAAAAGAGACCCAGTACTTC. Its translation: CASSVKETQYF.

The chain has TRBV7-9 and TRBJ2-7; TRBD2 aligns across 10 bases. Germline-derived CDR1 and CDR2 are SEHNR and FQNEAQ (reference sequence). There are 16 residues in the CDR3. The V and J ends lost 1 base and 1 base, in that order; junction bases with no gene match: 4. The CDR3 spells CASSLVAGGYSYEQYF. The CDR3 nucleotides read TGTGCCAGCAGCTTAGTAGCGGGAGGATATTCCTACGAGCAGTACTTC.

The chain is built from TRBV29-1 and TRBJ2-7, with 8 positions matching TRBD2. V lost 7 bases to trimming and J lost 4 bases; unmatched junction nucleotides: 24. The CDR3 runs to 18 residues. Germline-derived CDR1 and CDR2 are SQVTM and ANQGSEA. The CDR3 region has the DNA TGCAGCGGCGCCGGACGTGGGACTAGTCGAGTCCGACCTTACGAGCAGTACTTC. Translating it yields CSGAGRGTSRVRPYEQYF.